This TCR beta chain was captured in a study of Ad26.COV2.S vaccination and SARS-CoV-2 variants. Treatment denoted: about 20 received Ad26.COV2.S at low or high dose, single or two shots; several received placebo; per-sample allocation not given. Day 63 after the first vaccine or placebo injection was the time point for sampling. Boston hosted the donor, who was an adult aged 18-55 years. Study observations and caveats: Higher spike-specific TCR breadth was found in vaccine recipients than in placebo recipients.

Assay used: immunoSEQ multiplex PCR; TCRdb lists only in-frame clones, some missing. Found here are about 350,000 clones, approximately 90% of them singletons; the top ten hold approximately 5.9%. With respect to this clone: No antigen is known for it.

This clonotype originated in a person aged 18-65 years who received the Ad26.COV2.S COVID-19 vaccine or a placebo. Sequencing used peripheral blood, obtained in a trial of Ad26.COV2.S vaccine versus placebo.

CDR3 nucleotide sequence: TGTGCCAGTAAGGGAGCGGGGTTCTGGGAGACCCAGTACTTC. This gives the protein CASKGAGFWETQYF. The chain combines TRBV19 with TRBJ2-5, with 7 bases matching TRBD2. The CDR3 totals 14 residues. With 7 bases clipped from V and 5 bases from J, the junction kept 10 bases outside the gene matches. Germline V gene data show CDR1 as LNHDA and CDR2 as SQIVND (reference sequence).